Following are 8 T cell receptor beta chains from one sample sequenced in a study of T cell changes during pregnancy in multiple sclerosis. The protocol was immunoSEQ multiplex PCR, while the TCRdb copy is restricted to in-frame clones and leaves out a portion. This sample has about 39,000 clones, with approximately 94% found just once. The specimen comprised peripheral blood, sampled in the third trimester of pregnancy. These receptors all come from a female donor with multiple sclerosis, enrolled in a pregnancy study.

The chain links TRBV29-1 to TRBJ2-1, with D possibly matching TRBD1 (5 bases). The ends were cut back, 6 bases at V and 3 bases at J, with 15 bases in the middle. The length of the CDR3 is 14 residues. Germline loops: CDR1 SQVTM, CDR2 ANQGSEA. The chain's CDR3 is CSVKQGWGYNEQFF. The CDR3 DNA reads as TGCAGCGTAAAGCAGGGTTGGGGCTACAATGAGCAGTTCTTC.

The rearrangement links TRBV18 to TRBJ2-1, with D perhaps matching TRBD2 (7 bases). V dropped 0 bases and J dropped 4 bases, with 13 bases sitting between them. CDR1 and CDR2 from the germline V gene are KGHSH and LQKENI. The CDR3 is 16 residues long. The CDR3 loop reads CASSPPGGATYNEQFF. The CDR3, as DNA: TGTGCCAGCTCACCACCGGGGGGGGCGACTTACAATGAGCAGTTCTTC.

This rearrangement joins TRBV7-2 to TRBJ2-5; 9 positions match TRBD2. This CDR3 comprises 15 residues. Trimming took 3 bases from V and 4 from J; bases not matched to a gene: 6. The germline gives CDR1 SGHTA, CDR2 FQGNSA. The CDR3 nucleotides are TGTGCCAGCAGCTTGCTGGGACTAGCTCGAGAGACCCAGTACTTC. It yields the protein CASSLLGLARETQYF.

Only one count was recorded for this clone. This chain joins TRBV27 and TRBJ2-5; D ambiguous. V shed 5 bases and J shed 3 bases, with 13 bases lying between them. CDR3 length: 14 amino acids. CDR1 is MNHEY, CDR2 SMNVEV, per germline (reference sequence). CDR3 in DNA: TGTGCCAGCAGTCTCCTCGGCGGAAAAGAGACCCAGTACTTC. Amino acid sequence: CASSLLGGKETQYF.

The gene calls are TRBV7-9 and TRBJ2-7, with 9 bases that match TRBD1. The CDR3 has 15 amino acids. With V trimmed by 4 bases and J by 3 bases, 7 bases remained unmatched. The V gene's germline CDR1 is SEHNR and CDR2 FQNEAQ (reference sequence). Here the CDR3 reads CASSYGTGRFYEQYF. Here the CDR3 DNA reads TGTGCCAGCAGCTATGGGACAGGGCGATTCTACGAGCAGTACTTC.

The chain joins TRBV14 to TRBJ2-1; the D gene is possibly TRBD2 (7 bases). CDR1 and CDR2 (germline): SGHDN, FVKESK. V was pared by 4 bases and J by 8 bases, with 18 bases between. The CDR3 runs to 15 residues. The CDR3 DNA sequence: TGTGCCAGCAGCCCGCCTCGGGGGGCTACGGATGAGCAGTTCTTC. This sequence encodes CASSPPRGATDEQFF.

The chain couples TRBV13 to TRBJ2-3; D gene uncertain. Trimming shortened V by 1 base and J by 4 bases, and 9 bases separated the two germline ends. Germline assignment: CDR1 PRHDT and CDR2 FYEKMQ (reference sequence). The CDR3 covers 14 residues. CDR3 in DNA: TGTGCCAGCAGCTTAGAACACCCCGCAGATACGCAGTATTTT. Translating gives CASSLEHPADTQYF. Full variable domain (outside the CDR3, taken from reference TRBV13 and TRBJ2-3): AAGVIQSPRHLIKEKRETATLKCYPIPRHDTVYWYQQGPGQDPQFLISFYEKMQSDKGSIPDRFSAQQFSDYHSELNMSSLELGDSALYFCASSLEHPADTQYFGPGTRLTVL.

In its sample, this clone was seen once. The chain is built from TRBV25-1 and TRBJ2-1, with 10 bases that match TRBD1. V was clipped by 7 bases and J by 5 bases; unmatched bases: 5. CDR3 size: 14 residues. Per the germline V gene, CDR1 is MGHDK and CDR2 is SYGVNS. DNA for the CDR3: TGTGCCAGCAAGGGGACAGGGGTGAACAATGAGCAGTTCTTC. Encoded protein: CASKGTGVNNEQFF.